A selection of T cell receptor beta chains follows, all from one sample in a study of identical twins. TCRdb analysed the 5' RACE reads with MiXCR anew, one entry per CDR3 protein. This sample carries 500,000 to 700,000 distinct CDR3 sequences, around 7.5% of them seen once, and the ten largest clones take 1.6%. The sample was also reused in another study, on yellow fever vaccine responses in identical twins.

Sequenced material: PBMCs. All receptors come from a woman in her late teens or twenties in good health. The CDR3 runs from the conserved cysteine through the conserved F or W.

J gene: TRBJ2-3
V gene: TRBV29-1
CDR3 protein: CSVEEFADTQYF

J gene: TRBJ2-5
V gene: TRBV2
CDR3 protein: CASSPQTGSGETQYF

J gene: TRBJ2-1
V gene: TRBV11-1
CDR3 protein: CASRLTRISYNEQFF

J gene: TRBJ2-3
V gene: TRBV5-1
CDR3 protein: CASSLGWRENTDTQYF

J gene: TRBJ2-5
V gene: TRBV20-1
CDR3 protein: CSASGRGETQYF

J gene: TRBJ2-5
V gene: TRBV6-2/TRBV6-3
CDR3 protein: CASSGTSGVETQYF

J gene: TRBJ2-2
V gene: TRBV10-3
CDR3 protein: CAISERGGGTGELFF

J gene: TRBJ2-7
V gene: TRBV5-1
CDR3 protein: CASSLPGVGVYEQYF

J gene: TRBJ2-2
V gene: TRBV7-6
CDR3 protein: CASSLGQGGNTGELFF

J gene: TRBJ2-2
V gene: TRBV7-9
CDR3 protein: CASSSPVPVAGELFF

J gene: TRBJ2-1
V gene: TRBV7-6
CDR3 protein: CASSLYLGQGDEQFF

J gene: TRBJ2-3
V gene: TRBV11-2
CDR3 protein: CASSPYSSTSTDTQYF

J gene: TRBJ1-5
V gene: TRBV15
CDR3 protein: CATSVYKTMPQHF

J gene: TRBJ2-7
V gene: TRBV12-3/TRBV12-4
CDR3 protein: CASSFWLASYEQYF

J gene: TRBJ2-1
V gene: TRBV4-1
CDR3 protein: CASSHRRQSSYNEQFF

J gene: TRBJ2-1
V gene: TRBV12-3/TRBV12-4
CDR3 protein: CASSFWTGQGANEQFF

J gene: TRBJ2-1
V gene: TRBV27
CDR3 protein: CASNAGAFFRDEQFF

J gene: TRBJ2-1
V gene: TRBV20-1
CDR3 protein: CSARLRAMDNEQFF

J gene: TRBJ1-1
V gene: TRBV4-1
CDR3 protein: CASSQWTSNEAFF

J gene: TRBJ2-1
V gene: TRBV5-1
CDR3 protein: CASSLASSGNNEQFF

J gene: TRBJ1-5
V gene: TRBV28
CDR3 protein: CASSKTGMSNQPQHF

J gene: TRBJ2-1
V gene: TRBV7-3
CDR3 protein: CASSLFGLGSYNEQFF

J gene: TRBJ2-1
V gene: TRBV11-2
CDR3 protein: CASSSRTSGGNYNEQFF

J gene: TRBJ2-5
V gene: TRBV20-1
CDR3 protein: CSASGTSGRSETQYF

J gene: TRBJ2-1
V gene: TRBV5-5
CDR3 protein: CASSLGDSVYNEQFF

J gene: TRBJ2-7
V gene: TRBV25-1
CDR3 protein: CASSEWPGEQYF

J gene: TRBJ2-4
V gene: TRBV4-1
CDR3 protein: CASSQEWGTGDTRRKNIQYF

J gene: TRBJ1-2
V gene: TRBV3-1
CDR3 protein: CASSQGGGISYGYTF

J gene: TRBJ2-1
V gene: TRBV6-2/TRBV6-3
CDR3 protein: CASSYSAVGNEQFF

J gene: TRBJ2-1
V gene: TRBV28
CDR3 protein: CASSLSYPPQYNEQFF

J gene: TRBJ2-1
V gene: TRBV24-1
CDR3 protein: CATSDLPGNNEQFF